This passage covers 30 T cell receptor beta chains from one sample sequenced in a study of T cells in Graves' hyperthyroidism and ophthalmopathy. The investigators amplified TCR beta CDR3 regions from RNA transcripts. TCR CDR3 underwent first-round RT-PCR with the HTBI primer set. From the multiplex PCR reads, TCRdb called clonotypes with MiXCR, one entry per CDR3 protein. The sample yields about half a million distinct CDR3 sequences, 15% to 20% seen once. Sequenced input: blood. The receptor set was obtained from a middle-aged man with Graves' ophthalmopathy.

This chain links TRBV20-1 with TRBJ2-3; the D gene is possibly TRBD1 (5 bases). Germline loops: CDR1 DFQATT, CDR2 SNEGSKA (reference sequence). Trimming stripped 5 bases from V and 7 bases from J, with 16 bases between. The CDR3 sequence is 13 residues long. For the CDR3, the DNA is TGCAGTGCTCCCGGCAGGGCGAAGAATACGCAGTATTTT. Encoded protein: CSAPGRAKNTQYF.

This clonotype was observed at least ten times. The chain combines TRBV20-1 with TRBJ2-1, with D uncertain. This CDR3 contains 14 residues. Germline V gene data show CDR1 as DFQATT and CDR2 as SNEGSKA (reference sequence). The V end lost 3 bases, the J end lost 2 bases, and 11 bases lay between the germline ends. The CDR3 DNA sequence: TGCAGTGCTAGTCGTCTTGGCCCCTACAATGAGCAGTTCTTC. Protein product: CSASRLGPYNEQFF.

The chain combines TRBV4-1 with TRBJ1-2; 10 nucleotides line up with TRBD1. This CDR3 spans 18 amino acids. With V trimmed by 3 bases and J by 4 bases, 14 bases remained unmatched. CDR1 and CDR2 from the germline V gene are MGHRA and YSYEKL. The CDR3 loop reads CASSHLRQGAGRVYGYTF. CDR3 DNA sequence: TGCGCCAGCAGCCATCTCAGACAGGGGGCGGGGCGGGTCTATGGCTACACCTTC.

This clonotype was observed at least ten times. The rearrangement joins TRBV2 to TRBJ2-3; 8 nucleotides align to TRBD2. Losses at the gene ends were 4 bases for V and 1 base for J; bases not matched to a gene: 1. This CDR3 has 14 residues. CDR1 and CDR2 from the germline V gene are SNHLY and FYNNEI. Here the CDR3 reads CASSVSGGTDTQYF. Here the CDR3 DNA reads TGTGCCAGCAGTGTTAGCGGGGGCACAGATACGCAGTATTTT.

The genes are TRBV28 and TRBJ1-2, with TRBD1 matching 10 bases. Germline V lookup: CDR1 MDHEN, CDR2 SYDVKM. J lost 3 bases, V lost 8 bases, and 12 bases had no gene match. CDR3 size: 16 residues. CDR3 loop: CASEGATGGFDYGYTF. The CDR3 nucleotides read TGTGCCAGCGAGGGGGCGACAGGGGGCTTTGACTATGGCTACACCTTC.

The V gene is TRBV7-3, the J gene TRBJ1-1; D not resolved. Per the germline V gene, CDR1 is SGHTA and CDR2 is FQGTGA. The CDR3 runs 14 residues. Trimming left V 5 bases short and J 1 base short, with 11 bases between. CDR3 sequence (DNA): TGTGCCAGCAGCCCATGGGCGGGGAACACTGAAGCTTTCTTT. Translation: CASSPWAGNTEAFF.

The gene calls are TRBV13 and TRBJ2-7, with TRBD2 matching over 15 bases. The V gene end was trimmed by 5 bases and the J gene end by 7 bases; junction bases not matched to a gene: 6. The CDR3 sequence is 15 residues long. Germline loops: CDR1 PRHDT, CDR2 FYEKMQ (reference sequence). CDR3 coding DNA: TGTGCCAGCAGCCCAGGGACTAGCGGGGGGAGAGAGCAGTACTTC. It encodes CASSPGTSGGREQYF.

This clonotype was seen repeatedly, ten times or more. This chain connects TRBV7-3 to TRBJ1-1, with D unresolved. Germline V CDR1 and CDR2: SGHTA, FQGTGA. The CDR3 extends over 12 amino acids. Trimming pared 3 bases from V and 7 bases from J, leaving 9 bases between. The CDR3 loop is CASSFTWGEAFF. As DNA, the CDR3 is TGTGCCAGCAGCTTCACCTGGGGTGAAGCTTTCTTT. The complete variable domain, with remaining parts taken from reference TRBV7-3 and TRBJ1-1, reads GAGVSQTPSNKVTEKGKYVELRCDPISGHTALYWYRQSLGQGPEFLIYFQGTGAADDSGLPNDRFFAVRPEGSVSTLKIQRTERGDSAVYLCASSFTWGEAFFGQGTRLTVV.

This clonotype appeared many times. The chain recombines TRBV6-1 with TRBJ2-7, with 10 bases that match TRBD1. CDR1 MNHNS and CDR2 SASEGT come from the germline V gene. The CDR3 is made up of 13 amino acids. V was pared by 6 bases and J by 5 bases, with 4 bases of the junction left unmatched. Here the CDR3 DNA reads TGTGCCAGCAGGCCGGGACAGGGGCACGAGCAGTACTTC. Translated, it gives CASRPGQGHEQYF.

CDR3: CASSLGDRGREKLFF. Here the CDR3 DNA reads TGTGCCAGCAGTCTCGGGGACAGGGGGCGCGAAAAACTGTTTTTT. This rearrangement joins TRBV27 to TRBJ1-4; 12 bases line up with TRBD1. The CDR3 has 15 amino acids. V lost 5 bases and J lost 8; bases outside the gene matches: 6. Looked up from germline, CDR1 is MNHEY and CDR2 is SMNVEV (reference sequence).

Only a few counts were recorded for this clonotype. This sequence joins TRBV18 and TRBJ2-5; D is undetermined. Trimming pared 2 bases from V and 7 bases from J, leaving 11 bases between. This CDR3 has 13 residues. Germline loops: CDR1 KGHSH, CDR2 LQKENI. CDR3 amino acids: CASSPDWVGTQYF. The CDR3 region has the DNA TGTGCCAGCTCACCAGACTGGGTGGGGACCCAGTACTTC.

This CDR3 reads CSVTSELQDTQYF. The DNA of the CDR3 is TGCAGTGTGACTAGCGAGTTGCAGGATACGCAGTATTTT. This sequence joins TRBV20-1 and TRBJ2-3; 8 positions match TRBD2. The germline gives CDR1 DFQATT, CDR2 SNEGSKA (reference sequence). The ends lost 7 bases at V and 6 bases at J; junction bases unmatched: 9. The CDR3 has 13 residues.

This clonotype occurred a few times. The chain couples TRBV6-1 to TRBJ1-2; 10 positions agree with TRBD1. Losses at the gene ends were 4 bases for V and 6 bases for J; bases not matched to a gene: 5. The CDR3 sequence is 14 residues long. Germline lookup yields CDR1 MNHNS and CDR2 SASEGT. The CDR3 coding sequence is TGTGCCAGCAGTGCTTCCGGGACAGGGGATGGCTACACCTTC. As protein: CASSASGTGDGYTF.

In its sample, this clonotype was seen many times. The chain carries TRBV18 and TRBJ2-5; D is unclear. Trimming cost V 8 bases and J 1 base, with 8 bases left between them. There are 12 residues in the CDR3. Germline lookup yields CDR1 KGHSH and CDR2 LQKENI. The CDR3, as DNA: TGTGCCAGCACCAGGTCCCAAGAGACCCAGTACTTC. This translates into CASTRSQETQYF.

The CDR3 nucleotides are TGTGCCAGCAGCTCAGGGGAGACCCCCACGTATGAGCAGTTCTTC. Protein product: CASSSGETPTYEQFF. The rearrangement joins TRBV5-5 to TRBJ2-1; D might be TRBD1 (6 bases). Germline V CDR1 and CDR2: SGHKS, YYEKEE (reference sequence). The V end was cut by 3 bases, the J end by 8 bases, with 18 bases between. The CDR3 sequence is 15 residues long.

There are a few counts of this clonotype. Here the CDR3 DNA reads TGCGCCAGCAGCTTAGCCGGACTAGCGGGGGCCCACCAAGAGACCCAGTACTTC. Encoded protein: CASSLAGLAGAHQETQYF. This chain connects TRBV5-1 to TRBJ2-5; 13 nucleotides match TRBD2. With 2 bases clipped from V and 0 bases from J, the junction kept 7 bases outside the gene matches. CDR1 is SGHRS and CDR2 is YFSETQ in the germline V gene. The CDR3 covers 18 residues.

Comments on this clonotype: A clone one base away is much larger, so this may be a read error. V is TRBV11-2 and J is TRBJ2-1, with D perhaps matching TRBD1 or TRBD2 (5 bases each). The CDR3 consists of 14 residues. V lost 4 bases and J lost 10, with 17 bases in between. Germline loops: CDR1 SGHAT, CDR2 FQNNGV. CDR3 DNA sequence: TGTGCCAGCAGCTACCAGGGACGGGAAGTCGAGCAGTTCTTC. Amino acid sequence: CASSYQGREVEQFF.

This clonotype has a handful of counts. This rearrangement joins TRBV6-2 or TRBV6-3 to TRBJ2-1; weak D call: TRBD2 (6 bases). The germline gives CDR1 MNHEY, CDR2 SVGEGT. This CDR3 is built from 15 residues. The V gene lost 5 bases and the J gene lost 10 bases, with 21 bases spanning the gap. Written as DNA, the CDR3 is TGTGCCAGCAGTGCGGCTGCGGGACCGGTGGGGGAGCAGTTCTTC. Protein product: CASSAAAGPVGEQFF.

This clonotype was counted many times. The chain couples TRBV27 to TRBJ1-2; D perhaps matches TRBD1 (5 bases). Germline V gives CDR1 MNHEY, CDR2 SMNVEV (reference sequence). Trimming removed 10 bases at V and 8 bases at J, with 14 bases between. The CDR3 is 11 amino acids. DNA for the CDR3: TGTGCCACCCGAGTGGGGGACGGCTACACCTTC. Its protein is CATRVGDGYTF.

This clonotype was counted a few times. This chain connects TRBV19 to TRBJ2-3; TRBD2 matches at 9 bases. There are 17 residues in the CDR3. Germline V lookup: CDR1 LNHDA, CDR2 SQIVND (reference sequence). Trimming took 3 bases from V and 1 from J; bases not matched to a gene: 8. The CDR3 bases are TGTGCCAGTAGTATGGGGGCGGGGGGGCCCCGCACAGATACGCAGTATTTT. It encodes CASSMGAGGPRTDTQYF.

Turning to this clonotype: It is likely a read error, because the conserved phenylalanine at the end of the CDR3 is missing. The J gene is TRBJ2-5, the V gene TRBV18, with unresolved D. CDR1 and CDR2 (germline): KGHSH, LQKENI. The CDR3 has 11 amino acids. Trimming removed 5 bases from V and 4 bases from J, with 5 bases in between. This CDR3 reads CASSFGETQYL. In nucleotides, the CDR3 is TGTGCCAGCTCATTCGGAGAGACCCAGTACCTC.

V gene TRBV5-6 combines with J gene TRBJ2-4, with TRBD1 matching 12 bases. The germline V gene encodes CDR1 SGHDT and CDR2 YYEEEE. The V segment lost 4 bases and the J segment 2 bases; nucleotides outside the gene matches: 10. This CDR3 has 18 amino acids. The CDR3, as DNA: TGTGCCAGCAGCGTCCCGGGACAGGGGGCCGGGACCAAAAACATTCAGTACTTC. Translating gives CASSVPGQGAGTKNIQYF.

This clonotype was observed many times. The chain joins TRBV5-5 to TRBJ2-4, with 7 bases lining up with TRBD2. V lost 3 bases to trimming and J lost 6 bases; unmatched junction nucleotides: 9. The CDR3 extends over 15 amino acids. The germline V gene has CDR1 SGHKS and CDR2 YYEKEE (reference sequence). CDR3 bases: TGTGCCAGCAGCTACGGATCCCGGGGGGTAAACATTCAGTACTTC. Translation: CASSYGSRGVNIQYF.

This clonotype was observed a handful of times. The rearrangement joins TRBV15 to TRBJ1-5; D is unresolved. The CDR3 sequence is 14 residues long. V dropped 5 bases and J dropped 4 bases, with 12 bases sitting between them. CDR1 and CDR2 from the germline V gene are LNHNV and YYDKDF (reference sequence). This CDR3 reads CATSGGSRNQPQHF. Written as DNA, the CDR3 is TGTGCCACCAGCGGTGGGAGCCGTAATCAGCCCCAGCATTTT.

This clonotype has just a few counts. The gene calls are TRBV9 and TRBJ2-2; TRBD1 is a possible D gene (5 bases). Between the trimmed V and J ends, which lost 1 base and 3 bases, there was a span of 7 bases. From germline, CDR1 is SGDLS and CDR2 YYNGEE. The CDR3 length is 14 residues. The CDR3 DNA reads TGTGCCAGCAGCGTAACAGGTCACACCGGGGAGCTGTTTTTT. Translation gives CASSVTGHTGELFF.

Ten or more counts support this clonotype. The chain uses TRBV20-1 and TRBJ2-5; 8 nucleotides align to TRBD2. Trimming cost V 0 bases and J 5 bases; bases outside gene matches: 11. Per germline, CDR1 DFQATT and CDR2 SNEGSKA (reference sequence). This CDR3 region has 16 residues. The DNA for the CDR3 is TGCAGTGCTAGAGAGGCTAGCGGGCTGAAGGCGGAGACCCAGTACTTC. Protein: CSAREASGLKAETQYF.

Many counts were recorded for this clonotype. The rearrangement links TRBV30 to TRBJ2-3, with D unclear. V was trimmed by 4 bases and J by 4 bases, leaving 9 bases between them. The CDR3 has 12 residues. Germline CDR1 reads GTSNPN; CDR2 reads SVGIG (reference sequence). CDR3 sequence (DNA): TGTGCCTGGAAAGTGGTGGCAGATACGCAGTATTTT. Translation gives CAWKVVADTQYF.

The chain joins TRBV10-3 to TRBJ2-1; D is uncertain. The V end lost 8 bases, the J end lost 5 bases, and 7 bases lay between the germline ends. Germline V CDR1 and CDR2: ENHRY, SYGVKD. The CDR3 consists of 11 residues. Here the CDR3 reads CAIRGNNEQFF. CDR3 nucleotide sequence: TGTGCCATCCGCGGTAACAATGAGCAGTTCTTC.

Ten or more counts support this clonotype. The rearrangement links TRBV30 to TRBJ1-4, with a weak D call TRBD1 (6 bases). Germline-derived CDR1 and CDR2 are GTSNPN and SVGIG (reference sequence). Trimming cost V 3 bases and J 8 bases, with 13 bases left between them. The CDR3 is 13 residues long. The CDR3, as DNA: TGTGCCTGGAGGGCCGGGGGCTTGGAAAAACTGTTTTTT. Its translation is CAWRAGGLEKLFF.

About this clonotype itself: The junction shows a germline mismatch at one end, possibly a read error. The chain recombines TRBV25-1 with TRBJ1-2; possibly TRBD1 for D (5 bases). The CDR3 spans 14 residues. The V gene's germline CDR1 is MGHDK and CDR2 SYGVNS. The CDR3 DNA reads as TGTGCCAGCAGTGGAGACACGGGGGACTATGGCTACCCCTTC. Protein: CASSGDTGDYGYPF.